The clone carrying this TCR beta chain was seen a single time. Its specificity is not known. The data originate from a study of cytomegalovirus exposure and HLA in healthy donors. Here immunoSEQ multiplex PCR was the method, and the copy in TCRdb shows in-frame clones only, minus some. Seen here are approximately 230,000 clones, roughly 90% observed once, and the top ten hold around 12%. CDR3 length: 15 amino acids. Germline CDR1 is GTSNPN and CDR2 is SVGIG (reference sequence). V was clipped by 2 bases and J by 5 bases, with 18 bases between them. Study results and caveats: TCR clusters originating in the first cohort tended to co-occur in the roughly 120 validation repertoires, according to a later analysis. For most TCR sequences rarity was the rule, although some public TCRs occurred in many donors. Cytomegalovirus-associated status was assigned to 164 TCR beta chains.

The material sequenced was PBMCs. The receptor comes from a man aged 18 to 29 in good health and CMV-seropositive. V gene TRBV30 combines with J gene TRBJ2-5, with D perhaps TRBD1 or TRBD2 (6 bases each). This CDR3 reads CAWSSLSGGGETQYF. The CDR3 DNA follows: TGTGCCTGGAGTAGCCTTAGCGGAGGGGGGGAGACCCAGTACTTC.